This T cell receptor (beta chain) was obtained from a study of blood T cell repertoires in COVID-19. Participants had their cohort set by participant-reported clinical history. Profiled with immunoSEQ multiplex PCR; TCRdb holds only in-frame clones, not every one. The profile shows a few hundred thousand clones, 80% to 90% of them singletons. Per the germline V gene, CDR1 is LGHDT and CDR2 is YNNKEL (reference sequence). Trimming left V 4 bases short and J 6 bases short, with 15 bases between. The CDR3 is 14 residues long. This sequence joins TRBV3-1 (or the pseudogene TRBV3-2) and TRBJ1-1; D is undetermined. Source material: PBMCs or T cells enriched from blood (not recorded which). The TCR was taken from a young man who had recovered from COVID-19. As DNA, the CDR3 is TGTGCCAGCAGCCCGGGTGGGTTAATGGCTGAAGCTTTCTTT. It encodes CASSPGGLMAEAFF.